This passage covers 10 T cell receptor beta chains from one sample sequenced in a study of blood T cell repertoires in COVID-19. Generated by immunoSEQ multiplex PCR, the TCRdb table keeps only in-frame clones and is missing some. The profile shows some 99,000 clones, over 75% of them singletons. Material: peripheral blood. These receptors originate from a woman aged 45-65 years with acute or convalescent COVID-19.

This chain connects TRBV5-1 to TRBJ2-3; 12 bases are a match to TRBD2. This CDR3 spans 16 amino acids. Unmatched junction bases numbered 7, after V lost 4 bases and J lost 4 bases. CDR1 and CDR2 from the germline V gene are SGHRS and YFSETQ. CDR3 residues: CASSRTSGGPSDTQYF. The CDR3 bases are TGCGCCAGCAGCAGAACTAGCGGGGGGCCGTCAGATACGCAGTATTTT. Using reference TRBV5-1 and TRBJ2-3 for the parts outside the CDR3, the full variable domain is KAGVTQTPRYLIKTRGQQVTLSCSPISGHRSVSWYQQTPGQGLQFLFEYFSETQRNKGNFPGRFSGRQFSNSRSEMNVSTLELGDSALYLCASSRTSGGPSDTQYFGPGTRLTVL.

The rearrangement links TRBV2 to TRBJ1-1; TRBD1 matches 11 bases. The CDR3 consists of 13 residues. Germline loops: CDR1 SNHLY, CDR2 FYNNEI. V was clipped by 8 bases and J by 6 bases; unmatched bases: 5. CDR3 sequence: CASGGTGGAEAFF. The CDR3 DNA sequence: TGTGCCAGCGGAGGGACAGGGGGAGCTGAAGCTTTCTTT.

The chain combines TRBV7-3 with TRBJ1-2, with TRBD1 matching 8 bases. The CDR3 runs to 18 residues. Germline V lookup: CDR1 SGHTA, CDR2 FQGTGA. J was trimmed by 6 bases and V by 0 bases; bases with no gene match: 15. CDR3 residues: CASSLTSQGASKLDGYTF. The DNA of the CDR3 is TGTGCCAGCAGCTTAACGTCTCAGGGGGCGAGTAAATTGGATGGCTACACCTTC.

This clone was observed a handful of times. The chain combines TRBV5-1 with TRBJ1-2, with 9 positions matching TRBD1. The germline CDR1 and CDR2 sequences are SGHRS and YFSETQ. With 0 bases clipped from V and 5 bases from J, the junction kept 2 bases outside the gene matches. The CDR3 runs to 14 residues. As DNA, the CDR3 is TGCGCCAGCAGCTTGGACGGGACAGGGTATGGCTACACCTTC. The encoded protein is CASSLDGTGYGYTF.

The rearrangement uses TRBV11-3 and TRBJ1-2; D unresolved. Germline V gene sequence: CDR1 SGHNT, CDR2 YENEEA. Trimming stripped 3 bases from V and 4 bases from J, with 9 bases between. This CDR3 spans 13 amino acids. The CDR3 loop is CASSFGGLYGYTF. The CDR3 DNA is TGTGCCAGCAGCTTCGGCGGTCTCTATGGCTACACCTTC. Combining the CDR3 with reference TRBV11-3 and TRBJ1-2 gives the whole variable domain EAGVVQSPRYKIIEKKQPVAFWCNPISGHNTLYWYLQNLGQGPELLIRYENEEAVDDSQLPKDRFSAERLKGVDSTLKIQPAELGDSAVYLCASSFGGLYGYTFGSGTRLTVV.

The rearrangement uses TRBV7-8 and TRBJ1-3; TRBD1 agrees at 10 bases. After removal of 2 bases from V and 0 bases from J, the junction contained 10 bases not matched to a gene. Per germline, CDR1 SGHVS and CDR2 FQNEAQ. The CDR3 extends over 19 amino acids. Written as DNA, the CDR3 is TGTGCCAGCAGCTTACTAGGACAGGGGGTTCCGCGCTCTGGAAACACCATATATTTT. Translating gives CASSLLGQGVPRSGNTIYF.

This chain's CDR3 is CASKLRDRDNEKLFF. CDR3 in DNA: TGTGCCAGTAAGCTCCGGGACAGGGATAATGAAAAACTGTTTTTT. The genes are TRBV19 and TRBJ1-4; 9 bases are shared with TRBD1. CDR1 and CDR2 (germline): LNHDA, SQIVND (reference sequence). V lost 7 bases to trimming and J lost 4 bases; unmatched junction nucleotides: 7. This CDR3 contains 15 residues.

The rearrangement uses TRBV5-1 and TRBJ2-2, with D unclear. The CDR3 extends over 14 amino acids. Germline-derived CDR1 and CDR2 are SGHRS and YFSETQ. V lost 1 base and J lost 1, with 5 bases in between. DNA for the CDR3: TGCGCCAGCAGCTTGTCAGGGAACACCGGGGAGCTGTTTTTT. Translation: CASSLSGNTGELFF.

This chain links TRBV10-3 with TRBJ1-1; perhaps TRBD1 as D (5 bases). Germline-derived CDR1 and CDR2 are ENHRY and SYGVKD. This CDR3 comprises 13 residues. Trimming left V 0 bases short and J 10 bases short, with 12 bases between. CDR3 nucleotides: TGTGCCATCAGTGAGTCCGGAGTAGGGGCAGCTTTCTTT. Translated: CAISESGVGAAFF.

The chain links TRBV5-6 to TRBJ2-1; TRBD1 aligns across 9 bases. Germline V gene sequence: CDR1 SGHDT, CDR2 YYEEEE. This CDR3 has 17 amino acids. With 4 bases clipped from V and 3 bases from J, the junction kept 11 bases outside the gene matches. CDR3 coding DNA: TGTGCCAGCAGCCGGGAGACCCGGGACAGGGACTACAATGAGCAGTTCTTC. Its protein product is CASSRETRDRDYNEQFF.